These 17 T cell receptor beta chains were sequenced from one sample in a study of cytomegalovirus exposure and HLA in healthy donors. TCRdb keeps only in-frame clones here, not all; method: immunoSEQ multiplex PCR. The sample includes about 71,000 clones, about 95% of them seen just once. The sample consisted of PBMCs. All receptors come from a woman between 18 and 29 years old in good health and CMV-seronegative.

The chain employs TRBV19 and TRBJ2-7, with a weak D call TRBD1 (6 bases). CDR1 is LNHDA, CDR2 SQIVND, per germline (reference sequence). CDR3 length equals 13 residues. V lost 10 bases and J 0 bases, leaving 13 bases between the germline ends. CDR3 DNA sequence: TGTGCCACCACGGACAGTTTCTCCTACGAGCAGTACTTC. It specifies CATTDSFSYEQYF.

This rearrangement joins TRBV6-5 to TRBJ1-2, with 11 nucleotides matching TRBD1. Germline lookup yields CDR1 MNHEY and CDR2 SVGAGI. With V trimmed by 0 bases and J by 8 bases, 2 bases remained unmatched. CDR3 size: 14 residues. CDR3 residues: CASSYSGQGAGYTF. The CDR3 region has the DNA TGTGCCAGCAGTTACTCCGGACAGGGGGCCGGCTACACCTTC.

V is TRBV7-9 and J is TRBJ2-7; 15 positions match TRBD2. The CDR3 length is 18 residues. Germline trimming cut 3 bases from V and 4 bases from J; bases unmatched to any gene: 10. Germline loops: CDR1 SEHNR, CDR2 FQNEAQ (reference sequence). CDR3 sequence (DNA): TGTGCCAGCAGCTTTCGAGGACTAGCGGGAGGGCCGGGGTACGAGCAGTACTTC. This encodes CASSFRGLAGGPGYEQYF.

J is TRBJ2-3 and V is TRBV5-1; tentatively, D is TRBD1 (5 bases). Trimming shortened V by 0 bases and J by 0 bases, and 5 bases separated the two germline ends. In germline, CDR1 is SGHRS, CDR2 YFSETQ. This CDR3 comprises 14 residues. CDR3 DNA sequence: TGCGCCAGCAGCTTGGACAGGAGCACAGATACGCAGTATTTT. It translates to CASSLDRSTDTQYF.

The V gene is TRBV5-4, the J gene TRBJ2-3, with 10 positions matching TRBD2. V shed 1 base, J shed 0 bases, and the junction held 2 bases outside the gene matches. Germline CDR1 is SGHNT and CDR2 is YYREEE (reference sequence). The CDR3 loop spans 16 amino acids. For the CDR3, the DNA is TGTGCCAGCAGCTTGCTAGCGGGGGAGAGCACAGATACGCAGTATTTT. Translated: CASSLLAGESTDTQYF.

This clone has only one observation. The rearrangement links TRBV4-1 to TRBJ2-3; 7 bases line up with TRBD1. J lost 4 bases, V lost 2 bases, and 3 bases had no gene match. The CDR3 runs 14 residues. Per germline, CDR1 MGHRA and CDR2 YSYEKL. The CDR3 reads CASSQLTGADTQYF. The CDR3 DNA reads as TGCGCCAGCAGCCAACTCACAGGGGCAGATACGCAGTATTTT.

The rearrangement uses TRBV10-2 and TRBJ2-1; no clear D. V lost 3 bases, J lost 9 bases, and 6 bases lay in between. The CDR3 length is 11 residues. Germline assignment: CDR1 WSHSY and CDR2 SAAADI. CDR3 DNA: TGCGCCAGCAGTGACGCGAGTGAGCAGTTCTTC. It specifies CASSDASEQFF.

This clone was observed once. This chain joins TRBV4-1 and TRBJ1-2, with 9 bases identical to TRBD1. Germline V gives CDR1 MGHRA, CDR2 YSYEKL. There are 14 residues in the CDR3. The trim removed 2 bases at V and 6 bases at J, leaving 4 bases unmatched. CDR3 loop: CASSQPGQGHGYTF. In DNA form, the CDR3 reads TGCGCCAGCAGCCAACCCGGACAGGGGCATGGCTACACCTTC.

V and J are TRBV6-1 and TRBJ2-7; perhaps TRBD1 as D (6 bases). Germline loops: CDR1 MNHNS, CDR2 SASEGT. This CDR3 region has 13 residues. With 4 bases removed from V and 1 base from J, the gap between germline ends came to 8 bases. CDR3 nucleotides: TGTGCCAGCAGTGGACAGGAATCCTACGAGCAGTACTTC. Protein: CASSGQESYEQYF.

The CDR3 DNA is TGTGCCATCGCGCCGAGGGGCACAGATACGCAGTATTTT. Residues: CAIAPRGTDTQYF. The J gene is TRBJ2-3, the V gene TRBV10-3; D is perhaps TRBD2 (5 bases). Germline V gene lookup returns CDR1 ENHRY and CDR2 SYGVKD. V lost 8 bases to trimming and J lost 1 base, with 10 bases between them. CDR3 size: 13 residues.

The chain couples TRBV7-6 to TRBJ2-1; the match to TRBD2 covers 8 bases. The CDR3 extends over 15 amino acids. V trimming: 6 bases; J trimming: 4 bases; junction bases outside the gene matches: 8. The germline CDR1 and CDR2 sequences are SGHVS and FNYEAQ. CDR3 amino acids: CASSPAGGHYNEQFF. The CDR3 bases are TGTGCCAGCAGTCCTGCGGGAGGCCATTACAATGAGCAGTTCTTC.

The chain recombines TRBV15 with TRBJ2-5; D perhaps matches TRBD2 (6 bases). The CDR3 loop spans 14 amino acids. The ends were cut back, 3 bases at V and 5 bases at J, with 13 bases in the middle. From germline, CDR1 is LNHNV and CDR2 YYDKDF (reference sequence). CDR3 DNA: TGTGCCACCAGCAGGGGGGACCGGGGGGAGACCCAGTACTTC. Translated, it gives CATSRGDRGETQYF.

The chain carries TRBV7-2 and TRBJ1-5; D uncertain. The germline CDR1 and CDR2 sequences are SGHTA and FQGNSA. Trimming took off 6 bases at V and 8 bases at J, with 20 bases between the two ends. The CDR3 runs 15 residues. CDR3 sequence: CASSRSLGLEEPQHF. The CDR3 nucleotides are TGTGCCAGCAGTCGGTCATTAGGGTTGGAGGAGCCCCAGCATTTT.

The genes are TRBV18 and TRBJ1-1; 7 bases map to TRBD1. The germline gives CDR1 KGHSH, CDR2 LQKENI. After removal of 0 bases from V and 0 bases from J, the junction contained 4 bases not matched to a gene. The CDR3 runs to 16 residues. In DNA, the CDR3 is TGTGCCAGCTCACCACCGGGGGACAGATTGAACACTGAAGCTTTCTTT. Its translation: CASSPPGDRLNTEAFF. Drawing the rest from reference TRBV18 and TRBJ1-1, the complete variable domain is NAGVMQNPRHLVRRRGQEARLRCSPMKGHSHVYWYRQLPEEGLKFMVYLQKENIIDESGMPKERFSAEFPKEGPSILRIQQVVRGDSAAYFCASSPPGDRLNTEAFFGQGTRLTVV.

This clone was counted a few times. This chain links TRBV28 with TRBJ2-7; a weak D match, TRBD1 (5 bases). CDR1 is MDHEN and CDR2 is SYDVKM in the germline V gene. Between the trimmed V and J ends, which lost 10 bases and 4 bases, there was a span of 11 bases. The CDR3 runs 11 residues. CDR3: CATSRGYEQYF. The CDR3 DNA follows: TGTGCCACCTCAAGGGGTTACGAGCAGTACTTC.

This chain links TRBV6-5 with TRBJ1-4, with D hard to call. This CDR3 has 15 amino acids. The germline V gene has CDR1 MNHEY and CDR2 SVGAGI. Trimming took off 5 bases at V and 0 bases at J, with 10 bases between the two ends. CDR3 DNA sequence: TGTGCCAGCAGTCAGCGACGGTCAACTAATGAAAAACTGTTTTTT. Its protein is CASSQRRSTNEKLFF.

The chain links TRBV30 to TRBJ1-2; 7 bases agree with TRBD1. Germline CDR1 is GTSNPN and CDR2 is SVGIG (reference sequence). Germline trimming cut 5 bases from V and 7 bases from J; bases unmatched to any gene: 10. The CDR3 length is 13 residues. CDR3 sequence: CAWVGGAVGGYTF. CDR3 DNA sequence: TGTGCCTGGGTAGGGGGCGCCGTAGGTGGCTACACCTTC.